A selection of T cell receptor beta chains follows, all from one sample in a study of T-cell memory formation after mild COVID-19. TCRdb fed the 5' RACE reads into MiXCR, producing one record per CDR3 protein. The table lists under 250,000 distinct CDR3 sequences, 10% of them singletons. What was sequenced was PBMCs or a T cell subset sorted from them (not recorded which). Receptors were obtained from a man aged 18 to 30 who had mild COVID-19 (a few samples of this study predate the infection). Cell type and time point are not known. Each CDR3 is given with its conserved first and last residue. Each record gives: clone size, D gene, J gene, V gene, CDR3 DNA, CDR3 protein. D genes are given only for firm matches. Clone size appears in some rows only: once, few, many, or a class for an expanded clone.

size: many
D: .
J: TRBJ2-1
V: TRBV5-1
DNA: TGCGCCAGCAGCCTTTTAATTCCGGGACAAGGTAGAAATGAGCAGTTCTTC
CDR3: CASSLLIPGQGRNEQFF

size: few
D: TRBD1
J: TRBJ1-1
V: TRBV3-1
DNA: TGTGCCAGCAGCCAACTGCCGGGACAGGGAACTGAAGCTTTCTTT
CDR3: CASSQLPGQGTEAFF

size: many
D: .
J: TRBJ1-1
V: TRBV5-1
DNA: TGCGCCAGCAGCTTGCTGCCGGGGAACACTGAAGCTTTCTTT
CDR3: CASSLLPGNTEAFF

size: .
D: .
J: TRBJ1-2
V: TRBV20-1
DNA: TGCAGTGCTCCGGGGGAGGGTTATGGCTACACCTTC
CDR3: CSAPGEGYGYTF

size: few
D: .
J: TRBJ1-5
V: TRBV7-2
DNA: TGTGCCAGCAGCTTAGACGGGACTGTTTATCCCCAGCATTTT
CDR3: CASSLDGTVYPQHF

size: .
D: TRBD1
J: TRBJ1-3
V: TRBV12-3/TRBV12-4
DNA: TGTGCCAGCAGTCGAACAGGGGTCGGCTCTGGAAACACCATATATTTT
CDR3: CASSRTGVGSGNTIYF

size: .
D: TRBD1
J: TRBJ2-2
V: TRBV5-1
DNA: TGCGCCAGCCACCAGGGGGATGACGGGGAGCTGTTTTTT
CDR3: CASHQGDDGELFF

size: few
D: TRBD2
J: TRBJ2-2
V: TRBV9
DNA: TGTGCCAGCAGCGTTGGGGCGGGGGGCCTGAGCGGGGAGCTGTTTTTT
CDR3: CASSVGAGGLSGELFF

size: .
D: .
J: TRBJ1-2
V: TRBV7-2
DNA: TGTGCCAGCAGCCCCTTAACGCGGGGGAACTATGGCTACACCTTC
CDR3: CASSPLTRGNYGYTF

size: few
D: .
J: TRBJ1-4
V: TRBV3-1
DNA: TGTGCCAGCAGCCCAATCGGGACACGCTATGAAAAACTGTTTTTT
CDR3: CASSPIGTRYEKLFF

size: .
D: .
J: TRBJ2-7
V: TRBV19
DNA: TGTGCCAGTAGGAGGGGACCGGGATACGAGCAGTACTTC
CDR3: CASRRGPGYEQYF

size: .
D: TRBD1
J: TRBJ1-6
V: TRBV5-1
DNA: TGCGCCAGCAGCCAAGGACAGGGCGCACCCCTCCACTTT
CDR3: CASSQGQGAPLHF

size: many
D: .
J: TRBJ2-5
V: TRBV5-1
DNA: TGCGCCAGCAGCGAAATTTGGGAGACCCAGTACTTC
CDR3: CASSEIWETQYF

size: .
D: .
J: TRBJ1-2
V: TRBV20-1
DNA: TGCAGTGCCCTGGACAGTGGCTATGGCTACACCTTC
CDR3: CSALDSGYGYTF

size: many
D: TRBD2
J: TRBJ2-1
V: TRBV2
DNA: TGTGCCAGCAGTTATCCGGGACTAGGTGGGGTGAATGAGCAGTTCTTC
CDR3: CASSYPGLGGVNEQFF

size: many
D: .
J: TRBJ2-3
V: TRBV18
DNA: TGTGCCAGCTCACCACTTCAGGAAGGGGATACGCAGTATTTT
CDR3: CASSPLQEGDTQYF

size: few
D: TRBD1
J: TRBJ2-2
V: TRBV19
DNA: TGTGCCAGTAGTATCCGGGACAGGGTAGCCGGGGAGCTGTTTTTT
CDR3: CASSIRDRVAGELFF

size: .
D: .
J: TRBJ1-1
V: TRBV7-2
DNA: TGTGCCAGCAGATCCTCGGGAAACACTGAAGCTTTCTTT
CDR3: CASRSSGNTEAFF

size: few
D: .
J: TRBJ2-7
V: TRBV21-1
DNA: TGTGCCAGCAGCCCCCTAAGCGGCGAGCAGTACTTC
CDR3: CASSPLSGEQYF

size: .
D: TRBD1
J: TRBJ1-4
V: TRBV5-1
DNA: TGCGCCAGCAGCTTGTGGACAGGGGAAGAAAAACTGTTTTTT
CDR3: CASSLWTGEEKLFF

size: .
D: .
J: TRBJ1-6
V: TRBV27
DNA: TGTGCCAGCAGTTTATCCCGGGTCCTCGGCTCACCCCTCCACTTT
CDR3: CASSLSRVLGSPLHF

size: .
D: TRBD1
J: TRBJ1-2
V: TRBV28
DNA: TGTGCCAGCAGTTCGACCCCAACAGGGGCCGGCGGCTACACCTTC
CDR3: CASSSTPTGAGGYTF

size: .
D: .
J: TRBJ2-2
V: TRBV29-1
DNA: TGCAGCGTTGATTTCATGAACACCGGGGAGCTGTTTTTT
CDR3: CSVDFMNTGELFF

size: .
D: .
J: TRBJ1-6
V: TRBV5-1
DNA: TGCGCCAGCAGCCAGGCGGAGGGGCGGAATTCACCCCTCCACTTT
CDR3: CASSQAEGRNSPLHF

size: .
D: TRBD1
J: TRBJ1-2
V: TRBV5-6
DNA: TGTGCCAGCAGCCCTCCGGGACAGGGGAACTATGGCTACACCTTC
CDR3: CASSPPGQGNYGYTF

size: .
D: TRBD1
J: TRBJ2-7
V: TRBV7-6
DNA: TGTGCCAGCAGCGATCCGGGACAGGGAATCTACGAGCAGTACTTC
CDR3: CASSDPGQGIYEQYF

size: .
D: TRBD2
J: TRBJ2-3
V: TRBV9
DNA: TGTGCCAGCAGCGCCCCACTAGCGTCGGCTACGCAGTATTTT
CDR3: CASSAPLASATQYF

size: .
D: TRBD2
J: TRBJ2-3
V: TRBV12-5
DNA: TGTGCTAGTGGTTTGATTTATACTAGCGGATACACAGATACGCAGTATTTT
CDR3: CASGLIYTSGYTDTQYF

size: few
D: TRBD1
J: TRBJ2-2
V: TRBV7-9
DNA: TGTGCCAGCAGCAGCGACAGGGAAGCCGCCGGGGAGCTGTTTTTT
CDR3: CASSSDREAAGELFF

size: .
D: TRBD1
J: TRBJ1-2
V: TRBV4-3
DNA: TGCGCCAGCAGCCAAGATGGGACAGGGTATGATGGCTACACCTTC
CDR3: CASSQDGTGYDGYTF

size: .
D: .
J: TRBJ1-5
V: TRBV4-3
DNA: TGCGCCAGCAGCCAAGACGTACAGTATCAGCCCCAGCATTTT
CDR3: CASSQDVQYQPQHF

size: few
D: .
J: TRBJ1-4
V: TRBV7-2
DNA: TGTGCCAGCAGCTTAAGGGGGACTCCAAATCTGTTTTTT
CDR3: CASSLRGTPNLFF

size: few
D: TRBD1
J: TRBJ2-5
V: TRBV7-2
DNA: TGTGCCAGCAGCTCCCGGGACAGAGAGACCCAGTACTTC
CDR3: CASSSRDRETQYF

size: .
D: .
J: TRBJ2-5
V: TRBV29-1
DNA: TGCAGCGTTACAGGGGAGACCCAGTACTTC
CDR3: CSVTGETQYF

size: .
D: .
J: TRBJ1-2
V: TRBV5-1
DNA: TGCGCCAGCAGCCCAACCGGGGCAGACCCCTACTATGGCTACACCTTC
CDR3: CASSPTGADPYYGYTF

size: few
D: .
J: TRBJ1-3
V: TRBV6-2/TRBV6-3
DNA: TGTGCCAGCACGTCGGACAGCGGGGCTCCCTCTGGAAACACCATATATTTT
CDR3: CASTSDSGAPSGNTIYF

size: many
D: TRBD1
J: TRBJ1-1
V: TRBV7-9
DNA: TGTGCCAGCAGCTTTCGTATGGGACAGTCCCTAAACACTGAAGCTTTCTTT
CDR3: CASSFRMGQSLNTEAFF

size: .
D: .
J: TRBJ2-5
V: TRBV5-4
DNA: TGTGCCAGCAGCCCGAGGGGCAGTCAGAGCAGGGAGACCCAGTACTTC
CDR3: CASSPRGSQSRETQYF

size: .
D: .
J: TRBJ1-1
V: TRBV5-6
DNA: TGTGCCAGCAGCTTGGGTCGGAGCGCTGAAGCTTTCTTT
CDR3: CASSLGRSAEAFF

size: .
D: TRBD1
J: TRBJ2-7
V: TRBV7-3
DNA: TGTGCCAATAACCTCCGGGACAGGGTTTACGAGCAGTACTTC
CDR3: CANNLRDRVYEQYF

size: .
D: .
J: TRBJ1-2
V: TRBV7-3
DNA: TGTGCCAGCAGCTTACCAGGGTCTCTGGATGGCTACACCTTC
CDR3: CASSLPGSLDGYTF

size: .
D: .
J: TRBJ2-1
V: TRBV4-1
DNA: TGCGCCAGCAGCCAGGGGTCATCCCCCTACAATGAGCAGTTCTTC
CDR3: CASSQGSSPYNEQFF

size: few
D: .
J: TRBJ2-5
V: TRBV5-1
DNA: TGCGCCAGCAGCTTCGTGGGGGGCACAGAGACCCAGTACTTC
CDR3: CASSFVGGTETQYF

size: .
D: TRBD1
J: TRBJ1-4
V: TRBV28
DNA: TGTGCCAGCAGCCGCGGACAGGGGGCCGGTGAAAAACTGTTTTTT
CDR3: CASSRGQGAGEKLFF

size: .
D: .
J: TRBJ2-1
V: TRBV5-6
DNA: TGTGCCAGCAGCCGATACGATGAGCAGTTCTTC
CDR3: CASSRYDEQFF

size: many
D: .
J: TRBJ2-4
V: TRBV6-5
DNA: TGTGCCAGCAGGGTCCCACTGAAAAACATTCAGTACTTC
CDR3: CASRVPLKNIQYF

size: few
D: TRBD1
J: TRBJ1-5
V: TRBV12-3/TRBV12-4
DNA: TGTGCCAGCAGGGGACAGGACGGGTGGGATCAGCCCCAGCATTTT
CDR3: CASRGQDGWDQPQHF

size: many
D: .
J: TRBJ1-1
V: TRBV6-5
DNA: TGTGCCAGCAGTTACTCGGGTGGGCTGCGCACTGAAGCTTTCTTT
CDR3: CASSYSGGLRTEAFF